This T cell receptor (beta chain) was observed in a study of cytomegalovirus exposure and HLA in healthy donors. Both 60 Vbeta primers and 13 Jbeta primers went into the PCR. The table came from immunoSEQ multiplex PCR; TCRdb's copy has only in-frame clones and leaves some out. The sample includes roughly 170,000 clones, 76% of them seen just once. The study, taken as a whole, reports: Data from an earlier analysis indicated that most TCR beta V segments were productive either about 90% or about 30% of the time. A later look showed TCR association rates differing by HLA locus, highest for DRB1 and lowest for HLA-C. When the data were analyzed later, several of the most significant clusters appeared to be linked to common viral pathogens. As was reported, the HLA-A and HLA-B alleles of most subjects were accurately predicted from TCR beta sequences.

This clone has a handful of counts. Its antigen is currently unknown. The V gene's germline CDR1 is LGHNA and CDR2 YSLEER. The V and J ends lost 3 bases and 5 bases respectively, with 16 bases between them. The CDR3 extends over 15 amino acids. The TCR comes from a female donor in good health and CMV-seronegative. The chain employs TRBV4-3 and TRBJ1-1, with D possibly matching TRBD1 (6 bases). Sequenced input: PBMCs. The CDR3 protein is CASSHGGGGTTEAFF. The CDR3 bases are TGCGCCAGCAGCCATGGGGGAGGGGGAACGACTGAAGCTTTCTTT.